This T cell receptor (beta chain) was identified in a study of blood T cell repertoires in COVID-19. CDR3 length equals 14 residues. In germline, CDR1 is SGHRS, CDR2 YFSETQ. The V end was cut by 4 bases, the J end by 2 bases, with 13 bases between. TCRdb keeps only in-frame clones here, not all; method: immunoSEQ multiplex PCR. The table records 30,000 or so clones, 89% of them present only once. This sequence joins TRBV5-1 and TRBJ2-7; D may be TRBD2 (6 bases). The source material was peripheral blood. This sequence originates from a human donor in a cohort sampled during active COVID-19. The CDR3, as DNA: TGCGCCAGCAGCGGCGGGACTGGACCCTACGAGCAGTACTTC. As protein: CASSGGTGPYEQYF.